These T cell receptor beta chains were read from a single sample in a study of T cells in Graves' hyperthyroidism and ophthalmopathy. TCRdb processed the multiplex PCR reads anew with MiXCR; each CDR3 protein has one entry. The profile shows 600,000 to 900,000 distinct CDR3 sequences, about a sixth of them singletons. Sequencing was done on a sample of blood. The receptors derive from a young man with Graves' hyperthyroidism. Each CDR3 is given with its conserved first and last residue. The order of the fields is V gene, J gene, D gene, clone size, CDR3 DNA, CDR3 protein. A D gene is named only where the DNA matches it firmly. Size is omitted from some rows. Given values are once, few, many or a class for expanded clones.

V: TRBV6-1; J: TRBJ2-1; D: -; size: -; DNA: TGTGCCAGCAGTGGCCACTGGGACGGTTACAATGAGCAGTTCTTC; CDR3: CASSGHWDGYNEQFF
V: TRBV6-1; J: TRBJ2-2; D: -; size: -; DNA: TGTGCCAGCATCAATAATGGGGGCACCGGGGAGCTGTTTTTT; CDR3: CASINNGGTGELFF
V: TRBV2; J: TRBJ2-1; D: -; size: few; DNA: TGTGCCAGCAGTGACTTCTGGGGAAATGAGCAGTTCTTC; CDR3: CASSDFWGNEQFF
V: TRBV7-9; J: TRBJ2-1; D: TRBD2; size: -; DNA: TGTGCCAGCAGCTTTAGCTCAGCGGGAGGCCCCAATGAGCAGTTCTTC; CDR3: CASSFSSAGGPNEQFF
V: TRBV11-2; J: TRBJ2-1; D: -; size: many; DNA: TGTGCCAGCAGCTTAGACAGGGGAGGAGAGCAGTTCTTC; CDR3: CASSLDRGGEQFF
V: TRBV28; J: TRBJ2-7; D: -; size: many; DNA: TGTGCCAGCAGCCGGACGTACGAGCAGTACTTC; CDR3: CASSRTYEQYF
V: TRBV29-1; J: TRBJ1-1; D: -; size: many; DNA: TGCAGCGTCGCCTTTGGCGCCCAGTCGGACACTGAAGCTTTCTTT; CDR3: CSVAFGAQSDTEAFF
V: TRBV7-2; J: TRBJ2-7; D: -; size: many; DNA: TGTGCCAGCAGCCAAGGGGGGACCTCCTACGAGCAGTACTTC; CDR3: CASSQGGTSYEQYF
V: TRBV2; J: TRBJ2-4; D: -; size: many; DNA: TGTGCCAGCAGTGAACGGCTCGGGGGAAACATTCAGTACTTC; CDR3: CASSERLGGNIQYF
V: TRBV7-6; J: TRBJ2-3; D: -; size: few; DNA: TGTGCCAGCAGCTCCCTTAGGAGCGCCGCAGATACGCAGTATTTT; CDR3: CASSSLRSAADTQYF
V: TRBV20-1; J: TRBJ2-5; D: TRBD1; size: many; DNA: TGCAGTGCTAGAGACCCTCTGACAGGGGGAAGGGAGACCCAGTACTTC; CDR3: CSARDPLTGGRETQYF
V: TRBV6-1; J: TRBJ1-5; D: -; size: few; DNA: TGTGCCAGCAGTGCTCCAGTTTTTTATCAGCCCCAGCATTTT; CDR3: CASSAPVFYQPQHF
V: TRBV24-1; J: TRBJ2-2; D: -; size: -; DNA: TGTGCCACCAGTGACCCTCTAGGAGGGGAGCTGTTTTTT; CDR3: CATSDPLGGELFF
V: TRBV6-2/TRBV6-3; J: TRBJ2-1; D: -; size: -; DNA: TGTGCCAGCAGCCGGGATAATTTAGACAATGAGCAGTTCTTC; CDR3: CASSRDNLDNEQFF
V: TRBV30; J: TRBJ2-7; D: -; size: many; DNA: TGTGCCTGGGGGCAGACCTACGAGCAGTACTTC; CDR3: CAWGQTYEQYF
V: TRBV4-3; J: TRBJ2-1; D: -; size: -; DNA: TGCGCCAGCAGCCAAGATTCTTTAGACAATGAGCAGTTCTTC; CDR3: CASSQDSLDNEQFF
V: TRBV7-2; J: TRBJ2-7; D: -; size: many; DNA: TGTGCCAGCAGCTTAGTTTACCAGGGTTACGAGCAGTACTTC; CDR3: CASSLVYQGYEQYF
V: TRBV7-9; J: TRBJ2-5; D: -; size: -; DNA: TGTGCCAGCAGCAGCTACGGGTCCTCGGTCGGGACCCAGTACTTC; CDR3: CASSSYGSSVGTQYF
V: TRBV12-3/TRBV12-4; J: TRBJ2-7; D: TRBD1; size: few; DNA: TGTGCCAGCAGTGAGATTGGACAGGGTTACGAGCAGTACTTC; CDR3: CASSEIGQGYEQYF
V: TRBV11-2; J: TRBJ2-6; D: TRBD1; size: -; DNA: TGTGCCAGCAGCTTCCGGGACAGTAAAGGCTGGGCCAACGTCCTGACTTTC; CDR3: CASSFRDSKGWANVLTF
V: TRBV2; J: TRBJ1-2; D: -; size: -; DNA: TGTGCCAGCAGTGAAATCCGGGACAAAAGGAGCTACACCTTC; CDR3: CASSEIRDKRSYTF
V: TRBV14; J: TRBJ2-7; D: TRBD2; size: -; DNA: TGTGCCAGCAGCCAAGTGCCTAGCGGGAGCTCCTACGAGCAGTACTTC; CDR3: CASSQVPSGSSYEQYF
V: TRBV28; J: TRBJ2-3; D: TRBD2; size: many; DNA: TGTGCCAGCAACTTACTAGCGGGAGTAGGGGGGACAGATACGCAGTATTTT; CDR3: CASNLLAGVGGTDTQYF
V: TRBV7-2; J: TRBJ1-6; D: -; size: few; DNA: TGTGCCAGCAGCCAGTGGGAGGGGGCCTATAATTCACCCCTCCACTTT; CDR3: CASSQWEGAYNSPLHF
V: TRBV18; J: TRBJ1-5; D: TRBD1; size: many; DNA: TGTGCCAGCAGCCAGGACAGGGCGGGTCAGCCCCAGCATTTT; CDR3: CASSQDRAGQPQHF
V: TRBV6-2/TRBV6-3; J: TRBJ1-1; D: -; size: many; DNA: TGTGCCAGCAATTCCGGGGGAGACACTGAAGCTTTCTTT; CDR3: CASNSGGDTEAFF
V: TRBV30; J: TRBJ2-7; D: -; size: few; DNA: TGTGCCTGGAGCCGAGGGCGTCTTGACGAGCAGTACTTC; CDR3: CAWSRGRLDEQYF
V: TRBV6-1; J: TRBJ2-1; D: -; size: few; DNA: TGTGCCAGCAGAGGACCCGATTCAGATTACAATGAGCAGTTCTTC; CDR3: CASRGPDSDYNEQFF
V: TRBV28; J: TRBJ2-2; D: TRBD2; size: many; DNA: TGTGCCAGCAGCCCGGGACTAGCCCTAAATAGGGAGCTGTTTTTT; CDR3: CASSPGLALNRELFF
V: TRBV6-5; J: TRBJ2-1; D: -; size: few; DNA: TGTGCCAGCAGTTACCTTCCCTACAATGAGCAGTTCTTC; CDR3: CASSYLPYNEQFF
V: TRBV18; J: TRBJ2-5; D: TRBD1; size: few; DNA: TGTGCCAGCTCCCCGGACAGGACCGTAAGTCACTTC; CDR3: CASSPDRTVSHF